This TCR beta chain was identified during a study of somatic mutations in cytotoxic T cells in rheumatoid arthritis. Flow cytometry served to check the purity of CD4+ and CD8+ cells, which were isolated by positive magnetic bead selection. TCRdb keeps only in-frame clones here, not all; method: immunoSEQ multiplex PCR. Among around 20,000 clones listed, under 85% were seen once. This clone has only one observation. The sequence was collected from a man aged 18 to 30 with rheumatoid arthritis. Sequenced input: CD8+ T cells sorted from blood.

The CDR3 DNA follows: TGTGCCAGCAGTTTATCGGGGGGAGTAAGCAATCAGCCCCAGCATTTT. Its protein is CASSLSGGVSNQPQHF. The chain employs TRBV27 and TRBJ1-5; D might be TRBD1 (5 bases). Trimming pared 0 bases from V and 1 base from J, leaving 10 bases between. This CDR3 is built from 16 residues. The germline CDR1 and CDR2 sequences are MNHEY and SMNVEV (reference sequence).